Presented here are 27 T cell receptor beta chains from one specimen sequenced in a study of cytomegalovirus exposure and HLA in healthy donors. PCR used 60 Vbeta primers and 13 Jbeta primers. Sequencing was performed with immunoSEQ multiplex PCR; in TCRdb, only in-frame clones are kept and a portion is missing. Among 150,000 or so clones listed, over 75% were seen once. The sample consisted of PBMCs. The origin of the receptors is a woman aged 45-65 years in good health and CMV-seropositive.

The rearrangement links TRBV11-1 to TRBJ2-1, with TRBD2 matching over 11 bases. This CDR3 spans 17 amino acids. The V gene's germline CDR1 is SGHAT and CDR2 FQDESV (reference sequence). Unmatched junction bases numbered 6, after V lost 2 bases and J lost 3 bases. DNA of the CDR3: TGTGCCAGCAGCTTAAGTTCGGGACTAGCGGTCTACAATGAGCAGTTCTTC. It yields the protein CASSLSSGLAVYNEQFF.

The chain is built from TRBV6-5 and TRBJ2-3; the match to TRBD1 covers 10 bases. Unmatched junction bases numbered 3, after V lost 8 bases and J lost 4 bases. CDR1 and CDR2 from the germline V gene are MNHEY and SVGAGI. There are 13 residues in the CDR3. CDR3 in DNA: TGTGCCAGCCACGGACAGGGGGCAGATACGCAGTATTTT. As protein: CASHGQGADTQYF.

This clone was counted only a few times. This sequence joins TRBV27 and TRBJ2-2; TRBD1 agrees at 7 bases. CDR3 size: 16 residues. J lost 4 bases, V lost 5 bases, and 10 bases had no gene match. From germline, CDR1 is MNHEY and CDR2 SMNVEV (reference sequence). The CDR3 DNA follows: TGTGCCAGCAGTCGGGCACGACAGGGTAGCACCGGGGAGCTGTTTTTT. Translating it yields CASSRARQGSTGELFF.

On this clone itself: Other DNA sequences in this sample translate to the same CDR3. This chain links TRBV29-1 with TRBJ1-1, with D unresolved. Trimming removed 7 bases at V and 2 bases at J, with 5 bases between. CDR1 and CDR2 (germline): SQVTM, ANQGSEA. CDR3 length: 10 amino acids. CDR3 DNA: TGCAGCGCCCAAAACACTGAAGCTTTCTTT. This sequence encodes CSAQNTEAFF.

The CDR3 loop is CASSATGSSYEQYF. In DNA, the CDR3 is TGTGCCAGCAGTGCGACAGGGAGCTCCTACGAGCAGTACTTC. This rearrangement joins TRBV6-1 to TRBJ2-7; 7 bases match TRBD1. Germline loops: CDR1 MNHNS, CDR2 SASEGT. The CDR3 contains 14 residues. Trimming removed 4 bases from V and 0 bases from J; junction bases left unmatched: 3.

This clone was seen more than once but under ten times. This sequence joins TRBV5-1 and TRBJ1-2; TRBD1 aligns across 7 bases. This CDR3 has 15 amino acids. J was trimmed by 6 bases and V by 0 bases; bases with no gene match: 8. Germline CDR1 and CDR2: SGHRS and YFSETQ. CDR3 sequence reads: CASSLEGAYPHGYTF. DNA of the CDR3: TGCGCCAGCAGCTTGGAGGGGGCCTATCCCCATGGCTACACCTTC.

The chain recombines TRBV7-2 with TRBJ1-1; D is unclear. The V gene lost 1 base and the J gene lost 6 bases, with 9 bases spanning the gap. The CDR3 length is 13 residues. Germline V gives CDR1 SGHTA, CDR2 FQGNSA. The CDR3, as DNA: TGTGCCAGCAGCTTAGGTAGCGGAGCTGAAGCTTTCTTT. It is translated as CASSLGSGAEAFF.

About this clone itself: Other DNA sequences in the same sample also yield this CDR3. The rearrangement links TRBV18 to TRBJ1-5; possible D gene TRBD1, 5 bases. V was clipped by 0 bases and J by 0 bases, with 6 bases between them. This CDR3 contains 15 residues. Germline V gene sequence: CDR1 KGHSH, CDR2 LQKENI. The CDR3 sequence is CASSPPGGSNQPQHF. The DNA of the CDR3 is TGTGCCAGCTCACCACCGGGGGGTAGCAATCAGCCCCAGCATTTT.

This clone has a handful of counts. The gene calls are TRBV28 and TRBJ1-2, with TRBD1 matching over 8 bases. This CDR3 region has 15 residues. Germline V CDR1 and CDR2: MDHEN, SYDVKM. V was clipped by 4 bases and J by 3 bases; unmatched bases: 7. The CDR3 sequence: CASSSTGTGHYGYTF. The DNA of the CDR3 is TGTGCCAGCAGTTCGACCGGGACAGGACACTATGGCTACACCTTC.

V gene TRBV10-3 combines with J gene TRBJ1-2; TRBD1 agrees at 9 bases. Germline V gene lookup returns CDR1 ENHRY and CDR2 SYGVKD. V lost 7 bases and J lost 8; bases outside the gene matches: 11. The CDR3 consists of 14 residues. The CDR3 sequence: CAINGQGRGEGYTF. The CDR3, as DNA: TGTGCCATCAATGGACAGGGGAGGGGTGAAGGCTACACCTTC.

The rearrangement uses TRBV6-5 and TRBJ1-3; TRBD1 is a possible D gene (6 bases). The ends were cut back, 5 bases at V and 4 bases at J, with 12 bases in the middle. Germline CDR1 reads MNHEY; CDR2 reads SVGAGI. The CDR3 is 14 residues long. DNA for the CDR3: TGTGCCAGCAGTCCCGGGACACTGGGAAACACCATATATTTT. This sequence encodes CASSPGTLGNTIYF.

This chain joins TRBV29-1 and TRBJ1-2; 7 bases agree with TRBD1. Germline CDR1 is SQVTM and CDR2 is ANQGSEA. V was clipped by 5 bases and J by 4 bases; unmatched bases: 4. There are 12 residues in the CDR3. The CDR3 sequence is CSVWDSFYGYTF. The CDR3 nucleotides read TGCAGCGTTTGGGACAGCTTCTATGGCTACACCTTC.

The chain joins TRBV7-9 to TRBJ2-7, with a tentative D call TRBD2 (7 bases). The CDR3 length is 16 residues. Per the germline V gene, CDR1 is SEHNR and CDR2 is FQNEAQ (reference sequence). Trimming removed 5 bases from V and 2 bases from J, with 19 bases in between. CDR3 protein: CASSPGGRGDTYEQYF. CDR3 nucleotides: TGTGCCAGCAGCCCCGGGGGGCGGGGAGACACCTACGAGCAGTACTTC.

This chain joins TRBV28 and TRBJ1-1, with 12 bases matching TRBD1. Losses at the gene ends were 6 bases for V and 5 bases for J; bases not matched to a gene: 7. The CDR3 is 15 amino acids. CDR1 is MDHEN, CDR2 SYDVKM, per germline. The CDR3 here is CASRGTGGPGTEAFF. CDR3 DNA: TGTGCCAGCAGGGGGACAGGGGGCCCGGGGACTGAAGCTTTCTTT.

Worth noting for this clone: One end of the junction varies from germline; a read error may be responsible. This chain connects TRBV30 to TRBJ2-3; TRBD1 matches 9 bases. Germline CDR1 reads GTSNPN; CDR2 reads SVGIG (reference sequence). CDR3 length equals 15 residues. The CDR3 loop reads CAWGVGQGLVNTQYF. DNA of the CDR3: TGTGCCTGGGGTGTGGGACAGGGTTTAGTAAATACGCAGTATTTT.

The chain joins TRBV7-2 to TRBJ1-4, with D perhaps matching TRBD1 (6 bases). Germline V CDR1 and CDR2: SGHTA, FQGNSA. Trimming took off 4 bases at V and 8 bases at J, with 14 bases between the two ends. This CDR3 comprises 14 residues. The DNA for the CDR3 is TGTGCCAGCAGCTCCCCCAAACAGGGAGAAAAACTGTTTTTT. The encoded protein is CASSSPKQGEKLFF.

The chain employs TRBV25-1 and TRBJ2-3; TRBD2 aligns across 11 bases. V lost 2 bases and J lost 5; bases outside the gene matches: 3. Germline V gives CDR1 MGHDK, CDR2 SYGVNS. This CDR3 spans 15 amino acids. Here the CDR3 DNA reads TGTGCCAGCAGTGAAACTAGCGGGAGTGGAGATACGCAGTATTTT. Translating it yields CASSETSGSGDTQYF.

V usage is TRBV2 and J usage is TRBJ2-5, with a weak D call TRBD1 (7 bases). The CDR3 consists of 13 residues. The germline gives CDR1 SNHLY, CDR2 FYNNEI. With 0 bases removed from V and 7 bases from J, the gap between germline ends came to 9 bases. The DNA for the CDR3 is TGTGCCAGCAGTGAAGCGCAGGGGGGGACCCAGTACTTC. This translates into CASSEAQGGTQYF. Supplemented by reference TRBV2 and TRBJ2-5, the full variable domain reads EPEVTQTPSHQVTQMGQEVILRCVPISNHLYFYWYRQILGQKVEFLVSFYNNEISEKSEIFDDQFSVERPDGSNFTLKIRSTKLEDSAMYFCASSEAQGGTQYFGPGTRLLVL.

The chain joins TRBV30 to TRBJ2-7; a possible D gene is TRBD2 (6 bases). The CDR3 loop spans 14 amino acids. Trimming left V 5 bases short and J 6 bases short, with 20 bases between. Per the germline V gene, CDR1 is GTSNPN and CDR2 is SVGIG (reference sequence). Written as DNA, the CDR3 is TGTGCCTGGCGACTAGGGACCGTACAAGGCGAGCAGTACTTC. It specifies CAWRLGTVQGEQYF.

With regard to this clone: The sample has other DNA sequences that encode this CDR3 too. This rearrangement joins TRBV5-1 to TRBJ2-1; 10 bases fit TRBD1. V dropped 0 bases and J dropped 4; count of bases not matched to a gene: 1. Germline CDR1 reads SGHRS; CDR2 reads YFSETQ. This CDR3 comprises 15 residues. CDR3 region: CASSLGQGAYNEQFF. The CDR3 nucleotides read TGCGCCAGCAGCTTGGGACAGGGGGCTTACAATGAGCAGTTCTTC.

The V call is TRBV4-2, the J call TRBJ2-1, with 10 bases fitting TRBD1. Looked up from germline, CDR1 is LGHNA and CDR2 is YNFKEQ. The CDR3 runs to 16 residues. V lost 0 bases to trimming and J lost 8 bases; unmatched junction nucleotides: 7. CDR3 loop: CASSQDRDRGFDEQFF. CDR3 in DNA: TGTGCCAGCAGCCAAGATCGGGACAGGGGTTTCGATGAGCAGTTCTTC.

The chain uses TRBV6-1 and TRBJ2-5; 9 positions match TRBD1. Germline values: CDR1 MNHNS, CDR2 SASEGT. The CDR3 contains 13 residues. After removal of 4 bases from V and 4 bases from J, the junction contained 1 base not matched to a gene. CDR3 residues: CASSGDRVETQYF. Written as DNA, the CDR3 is TGTGCCAGCAGTGGGGACAGGGTAGAGACCCAGTACTTC.

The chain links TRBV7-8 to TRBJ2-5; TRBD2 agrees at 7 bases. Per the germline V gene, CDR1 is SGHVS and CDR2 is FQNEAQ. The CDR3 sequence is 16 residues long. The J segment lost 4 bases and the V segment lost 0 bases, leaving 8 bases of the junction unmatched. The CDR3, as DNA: TGTGCCAGCAGCTTAGCCCTCTTGGGGGGGGGAGAGACCCAGTACTTC. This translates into CASSLALLGGGETQYF.

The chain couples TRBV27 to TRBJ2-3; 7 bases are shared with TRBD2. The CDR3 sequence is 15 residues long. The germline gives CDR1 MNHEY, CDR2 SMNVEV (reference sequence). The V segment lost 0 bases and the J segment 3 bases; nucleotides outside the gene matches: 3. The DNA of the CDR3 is TGTGCCAGCAGTTTATCCCTAGCGGTGACAGATACGCAGTATTTT. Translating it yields CASSLSLAVTDTQYF.

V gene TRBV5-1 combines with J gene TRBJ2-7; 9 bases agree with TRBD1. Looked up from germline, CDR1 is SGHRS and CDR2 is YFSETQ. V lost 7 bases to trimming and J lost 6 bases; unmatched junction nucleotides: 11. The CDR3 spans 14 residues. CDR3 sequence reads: CASHPGTGRREQYF. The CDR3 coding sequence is TGCGCCAGCCACCCCGGGACAGGGAGGCGCGAGCAGTACTTC.

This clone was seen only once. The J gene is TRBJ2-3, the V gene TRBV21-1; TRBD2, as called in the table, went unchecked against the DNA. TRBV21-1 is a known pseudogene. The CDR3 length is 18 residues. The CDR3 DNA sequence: TGTGCCAGCAGCGCACCCCGGACTAGCGGGGGGGCGACAGATACGCAGTATTTT. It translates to CASSAPRTSGGATDTQYF.

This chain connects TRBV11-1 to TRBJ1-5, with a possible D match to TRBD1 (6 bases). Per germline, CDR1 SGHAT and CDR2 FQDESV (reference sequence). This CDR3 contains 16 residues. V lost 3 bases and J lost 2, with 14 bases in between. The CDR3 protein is CASSLGRGKGNQPQHF. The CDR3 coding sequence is TGTGCCAGCAGCTTGGGCAGGGGTAAGGGCAATCAGCCCCAGCATTTT.